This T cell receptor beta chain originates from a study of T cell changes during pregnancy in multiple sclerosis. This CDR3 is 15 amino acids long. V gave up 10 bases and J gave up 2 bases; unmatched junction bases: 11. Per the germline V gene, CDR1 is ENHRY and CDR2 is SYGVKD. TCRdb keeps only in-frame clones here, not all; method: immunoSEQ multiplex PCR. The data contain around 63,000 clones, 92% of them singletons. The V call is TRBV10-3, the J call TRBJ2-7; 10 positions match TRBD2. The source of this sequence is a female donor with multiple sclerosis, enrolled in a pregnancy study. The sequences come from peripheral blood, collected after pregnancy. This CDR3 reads CATRSGTSATYEQYF. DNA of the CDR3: TGTGCCACCAGATCCGGGACTAGCGCAACCTACGAGCAGTACTTC.